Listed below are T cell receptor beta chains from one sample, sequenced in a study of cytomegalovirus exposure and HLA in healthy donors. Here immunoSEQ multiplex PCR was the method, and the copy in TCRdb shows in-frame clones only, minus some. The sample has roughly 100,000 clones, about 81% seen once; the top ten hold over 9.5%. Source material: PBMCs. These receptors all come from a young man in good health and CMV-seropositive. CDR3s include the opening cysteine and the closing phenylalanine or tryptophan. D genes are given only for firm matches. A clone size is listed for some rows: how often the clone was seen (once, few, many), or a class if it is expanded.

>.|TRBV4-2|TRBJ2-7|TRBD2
CASSQVRGDEQYF
TGTGCCAGCAGCCAAGTCCGGGGGGACGAGCAGTACTTC
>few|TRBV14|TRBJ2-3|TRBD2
CASSTPSGDTDTQYF
TGTGCCAGCAGCACCCCTAGCGGTGACACAGATACGCAGTATTTT
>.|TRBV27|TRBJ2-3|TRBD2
CASSLGLAGGKQYF
TGTGCCAGCAGTTTGGGACTAGCGGGGGGGAAGCAGTATTTT
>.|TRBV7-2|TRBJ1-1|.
CASSSRVNTEAFF
TGTGCCAGCAGCTCGAGGGTGAACACTGAAGCTTTCTTT
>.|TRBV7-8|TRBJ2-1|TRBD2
CASSSREGGGPQFF
TGTGCCAGCAGCTCCCGGGAGGGCGGGGGGCCGCAGTTCTTC
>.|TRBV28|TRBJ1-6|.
CASAPSQGRGSPLHF
TGTGCCAGCGCTCCCTCACAGGGCCGGGGTTCACCCCTCCACTTT
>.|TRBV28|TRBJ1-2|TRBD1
CASTNLGQGGSGYTF
TGTGCCAGCACCAACTTAGGACAGGGAGGGTCTGGCTACACCTTC
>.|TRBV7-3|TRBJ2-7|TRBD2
CASSLNPIAGYSYEQYF
TGTGCCAGCAGCTTAAACCCCATAGCGGGTTACTCCTACGAGCAGTACTTC
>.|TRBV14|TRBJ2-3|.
CASSPGSDTQYF
TGTGCCAGCAGCCCGGGGTCAGATACGCAGTATTTT
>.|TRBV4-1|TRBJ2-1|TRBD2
CASSQSGTRFGYNEQFF
TGCGCCAGCAGCCAATCCGGGACTAGGTTTGGGTACAATGAGCAGTTCTTC
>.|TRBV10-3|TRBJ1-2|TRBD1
CAIGTGANYGYTF
TGTGCCATCGGGACAGGGGCAAACTATGGCTACACCTTC
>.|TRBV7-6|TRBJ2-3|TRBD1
CASSRQGQSTDTQYF
TGTGCCAGCAGCCGACAGGGACAGTCCACAGATACGCAGTATTTT
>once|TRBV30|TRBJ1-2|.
CAWSPAGMWGGYTF
TGTGCCTGGAGCCCTGCGGGGATGTGGGGTGGCTACACCTTC
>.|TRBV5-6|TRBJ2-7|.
CASSLSGRAYEQYF
TGTGCCAGCAGCTTGTCCGGCAGGGCCTACGAGCAGTACTTC
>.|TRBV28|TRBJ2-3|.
CASRPWTSTDTQYF
TGTGCCAGCAGACCGTGGACTAGCACAGATACGCAGTATTTT
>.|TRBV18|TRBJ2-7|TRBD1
CASSPPDRAYEQYF
TGTGCCAGCTCACCACCGGACAGGGCCTACGAGCAGTACTTC
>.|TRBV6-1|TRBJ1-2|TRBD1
CASSDRQGANYGYTF
TGTGCCAGCAGTGACCGGCAGGGGGCGAACTATGGCTACACCTTC
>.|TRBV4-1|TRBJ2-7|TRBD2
CASSQSPLAFEQYF
TGCGCCAGCAGCCAAAGCCCACTAGCGTTCGAGCAGTACTTC
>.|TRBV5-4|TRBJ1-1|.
CASSLNRGGTEAFF
TGTGCCAGCAGCTTGAATAGGGGAGGGACTGAAGCTTTCTTT
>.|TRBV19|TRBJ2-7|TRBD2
CASSFTTSALYEQYF
TGTGCCAGTAGTTTCACGACTAGCGCCCTCTACGAGCAGTACTTC
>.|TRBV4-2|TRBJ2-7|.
CASSQAIGYEQYF
TGTGCCAGCAGCCAAGCCATCGGCTACGAGCAGTACTTC
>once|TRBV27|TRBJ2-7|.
CASSFQGSSYEQYF
TGTGCCAGCAGTTTCCAGGGAAGCTCCTACGAGCAGTACTTC
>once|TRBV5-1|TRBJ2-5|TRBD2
CASSLGLAGGQETQYF
TGCGCCAGCAGCTTAGGCCTAGCGGGGGGACAAGAGACCCAGTACTTC
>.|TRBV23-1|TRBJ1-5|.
CASSQNQPQHF
TGCGCCAGCAGCCAGAATCAGCCCCAGCATTTT
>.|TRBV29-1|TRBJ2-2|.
CSVGLNTGELFF
TGCAGCGTCGGACTAAACACCGGGGAGCTGTTTTTT
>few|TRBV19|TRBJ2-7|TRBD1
CASRDRDYEQYF
TGTGCCAGCCGGGACAGGGACTACGAGCAGTACTTC
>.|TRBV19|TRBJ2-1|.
CASSIDDGNNEQFF
TGTGCCAGTAGTATAGATGACGGGAACAATGAGCAGTTCTTC
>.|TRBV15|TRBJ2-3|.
CATSSGWGVTDTQYF
TGTGCCACCAGCAGTGGTTGGGGGGTCACAGATACGCAGTATTTT
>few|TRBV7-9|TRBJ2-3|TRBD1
CASSSRDSITDTQYF
TGTGCCAGCAGCTCGAGGGACAGTATCACAGATACGCAGTATTTT